This T cell receptor (beta chain) was documented in a study of T cells in localized non-small cell lung cancer. Study results and limitations: Elevated blood T cell density was associated with longer overall survival. Exceeding tumor, uninvolved adjacent lung had the highest T cell clonality. One tumor region alone was sequenced, and heterogeneity therefore remains possible. Adjacent lung was found to contain a median roughly 60 of the top 100 tumor clones.

This clone was detected only once. Antigen: not known. CDR3 length: 15 amino acids. From germline, CDR1 is SGHKS and CDR2 YYEKEE (reference sequence). V dropped 3 bases and J dropped 11 bases, with 20 bases sitting between them. Here immunoSEQ multiplex PCR was the method, and the copy in TCRdb shows in-frame clones only, minus some. The sample lists 35,000 to 45,000 clones; around nine tenths were seen once. The chain is built from TRBV5-5 and TRBJ1-4, with D hard to call. This clonotype was sampled from a female donor of 60 years or more with stage I lung adenocarcinoma. The specimen comprised peripheral blood, sampled before any cancer treatment. The CDR3 coding sequence is TGTGCCAGCAGCTCTATTGAACCGACTGTGAGGAAACTGTTTTTT. As protein: CASSSIEPTVRKLFF.